The 27 T cell receptor beta chains below all came from one sample that was sequenced in a study of blood T cell repertoires in COVID-19. Libraries were prepared by immunoSEQ multiplex PCR; TCRdb keeps only in-frame clonotypes and omits some of them. The sample records 250,000 to 300,000 clones, 88% being singletons. The sequenced material came from peripheral blood. The receptors were sampled from a woman aged 40 to 50 who had recovered from COVID-19.

This chain's CDR3 is CASSVGWGAYEQYF. CDR3 DNA sequence: TGTGCCAGCAGCGTAGGGTGGGGAGCCTACGAGCAGTACTTC. This sequence joins TRBV9 and TRBJ2-7; D may be TRBD2 (5 bases). The CDR3 contains 14 residues. V was shortened by 0 bases and J by 2 bases, with 9 bases between the two germline ends. Germline V lookup: CDR1 SGDLS, CDR2 YYNGEE.

The chain combines TRBV19 with TRBJ2-7; a weak D match, TRBD1 (6 bases). Looked up from germline, CDR1 is LNHDA and CDR2 is SQIVND (reference sequence). V lost 7 bases to trimming and J lost 2 bases, with 12 bases between them. The CDR3 has 13 residues. This CDR3 reads CASTKGVPYEQYF. CDR3 nucleotides: TGTGCCAGTACCAAGGGGGTTCCCTACGAGCAGTACTTC.

This chain uses TRBV7-9 with TRBJ1-1; D ambiguous. The CDR3 is 15 amino acids. V gave up 5 bases and J gave up 1 base, with 14 bases separating them. The germline gives CDR1 SEHNR, CDR2 FQNEAQ (reference sequence). The CDR3 sequence: CASSPFLQENTEAFF. The CDR3, as DNA: TGTGCCAGCAGCCCCTTTTTGCAGGAGAACACTGAAGCTTTCTTT. Looking up the rest from reference TRBV7-9 and TRBJ1-1 gives the full variable domain: DTGVSQNPRHKITKRGQNVTFRCDPISEHNRLYWYRQTLGQGPEFLTYFQNEAQLEKSRLLSDRFSAERPKGSFSTLEIQRTEQGDSAMYLCASSPFLQENTEAFFGQGTRLTVV.

This clone occurred once. The chain uses TRBV7-9 and TRBJ2-2; 9 bases are a match to TRBD2. CDR1 is SEHNR, CDR2 FQNEAQ, per germline (reference sequence). The CDR3 is made up of 16 amino acids. The V and J ends lost 0 bases and 6 bases, in that order; junction bases with no gene match: 5. The CDR3 sequence: CASSLAAVAGAGELFF. The DNA for the CDR3 is TGTGCCAGCAGCTTAGCGGCGGTAGCGGGAGCCGGGGAGCTGTTTTTT.

The chain employs TRBV18 and TRBJ2-3; 7 nucleotides agree with TRBD2. Germline trimming cut 3 bases from V and 2 bases from J; bases unmatched to any gene: 14. The CDR3 is 18 amino acids. The germline V gene has CDR1 KGHSH and CDR2 LQKENI. The CDR3 DNA follows: TGTGCCAGCTCACCTGCTCGCGGGGGACGGATCAACACAGATACGCAGTATTTT. Its protein is CASSPARGGRINTDTQYF.

This clone occurred a few times. The chain joins TRBV11-3 to TRBJ1-6, with D perhaps TRBD1 (5 bases). V was pared by 0 bases and J by 15 bases, with 12 bases between. CDR3 length: 13 amino acids. Germline loops: CDR1 SGHNT, CDR2 YENEEA. The CDR3 here is CASSLDPDSRLHF. The CDR3 nucleotides read TGTGCCAGCAGCTTAGATCCCGACAGTCGCCTCCACTTT.

J is TRBJ1-1 and V is TRBV7-9, with a weak D call TRBD1 (5 bases). Germline V gene data show CDR1 as SEHNR and CDR2 as FQNEAQ (reference sequence). Trimming left V 3 bases short and J 2 bases short, with 13 bases between. The length of the CDR3 is 15 residues. CDR3 in amino acids: CASSFGGWANTEAFF. The CDR3 nucleotides read TGTGCCAGCAGCTTCGGGGGGTGGGCCAACACTGAAGCTTTCTTT.

The gene calls are TRBV19 and TRBJ1-1; TRBD1 might be the D (5 bases). CDR3 length: 13 residues. V lost 6 bases, J lost 3 bases, and 11 bases lay in between. Germline V gene lookup returns CDR1 LNHDA and CDR2 SQIVND (reference sequence). The CDR3 is CASSTQGYTEAFF. CDR3 in DNA: TGTGCCAGTAGCACGCAGGGCTACACTGAAGCTTTCTTT.

V and J are TRBV19 and TRBJ2-1, with D possibly TRBD1 on 7 matching bases. Germline CDR1 LNHDA, CDR2 SQIVND (reference sequence). The germline V and J ends were trimmed by 7 bases and 7 bases, with 20 bases remaining between them. The CDR3 loop spans 15 amino acids. The CDR3 reads CASTLGGTAPNEQFF. The CDR3 DNA follows: TGTGCCAGTACCCTGGGCGGGACAGCCCCTAATGAGCAGTTCTTC.

The V and J genes are TRBV11-2 and TRBJ2-2; 7 bases agree with TRBD2. Germline assignment: CDR1 SGHAT and CDR2 FQNNGV. The CDR3 is 16 amino acids. V gave up 2 bases and J gave up 4 bases; unmatched junction bases: 7. DNA of the CDR3: TGTGCCAGCAGCTTACCCACGGGCGGGGGCACCGGGGAGCTGTTTTTT. As protein: CASSLPTGGGTGELFF.

This sequence joins TRBV5-1 and TRBJ2-5, with 10 bases identical to TRBD2. This CDR3 is 16 amino acids long. V lost 4 bases, J lost 2 bases, and 8 bases stayed unmatched. Germline-derived CDR1 and CDR2 are SGHRS and YFSETQ. The CDR3 sequence: CASSAPGTSVQETQYF. The CDR3 nucleotides are TGCGCCAGCAGCGCCCCCGGGACTAGCGTACAAGAGACCCAGTACTTC.

The chain couples TRBV30 to TRBJ2-2; D unclear. The CDR3 length is 15 residues. CDR1 is GTSNPN, CDR2 SVGIG, per germline (reference sequence). V gave up 1 base and J gave up 4 bases, with 13 bases separating them. The CDR3, as DNA: TGTGCCTGGAGTGGGGCCCCGGCTGGCACCGGGGAGCTGTTTTTT. Translated: CAWSGAPAGTGELFF.

This chain links TRBV5-4 with TRBJ2-2; 9 nucleotides match TRBD2. CDR1 and CDR2 (germline): SGHNT, YYREEE (reference sequence). The V and J ends lost 3 bases and 3 bases, in that order; junction bases with no gene match: 6. The CDR3 contains 16 residues. CDR3 nucleotides: TGTGCCAGCAGCTCACCGCGGGGGGGGGACACCGGGGAGCTGTTTTTT. This gives the protein CASSSPRGGDTGELFF.

The rearrangement uses TRBV3-1 (or the pseudogene TRBV3-2) and TRBJ1-2, with 7 nucleotides matching TRBD1. This CDR3 has 16 residues. Trimming removed 4 bases from V and 4 bases from J; junction bases left unmatched: 12. Germline CDR1 reads LGHDT; CDR2 reads YNNKEL (reference sequence). In DNA form, the CDR3 reads TGTGCCAGCAGCCGGGACAGCCTAAGGTGGGTCTATGGCTACACCTTC. Its protein is CASSRDSLRWVYGYTF.

This sequence joins TRBV7-9 and TRBJ1-1, with D tentatively TRBD1 (5 bases). V shed 5 bases and J shed 4 bases, with 17 bases lying between them. The germline V gene has CDR1 SEHNR and CDR2 FQNEAQ (reference sequence). This CDR3 region has 15 residues. The CDR3 coding sequence is TGTGCCAGCAGCCCCCGGGGGAGGTTGCCCACTGAAGCTTTCTTT. The encoded protein is CASSPRGRLPTEAFF. The variable domain in full, with the rest retrieved from reference TRBV7-9 and TRBJ1-1, is DTGVSQNPRHKITKRGQNVTFRCDPISEHNRLYWYRQTLGQGPEFLTYFQNEAQLEKSRLLSDRFSAERPKGSFSTLEIQRTEQGDSAMYLCASSPRGRLPTEAFFGQGTRLTVV.

This clone was detected once. The gene calls are TRBV19 and TRBJ2-5, with TRBD1 matching over 9 bases. With 6 bases clipped from V and 3 bases from J, the junction kept 5 bases outside the gene matches. This CDR3 contains 14 residues. Germline CDR1 LNHDA, CDR2 SQIVND (reference sequence). DNA for the CDR3: TGTGCCAGTAGGGCGACAGGGGGGGAAGAGACCCAGTACTTC. It yields the protein CASRATGGEETQYF.

The V call is TRBV19, the J call TRBJ2-6, with D maybe TRBD1 (5 bases). Germline-derived CDR1 and CDR2 are LNHDA and SQIVND (reference sequence). V lost 3 bases to trimming and J lost 6 bases, with 12 bases between them. The CDR3 sequence is 15 residues long. The CDR3 bases are TGTGCCAGTAGTATTGCAGGGTCTTTGGCCAACGTCCTGACTTTC. Translation gives CASSIAGSLANVLTF.

The CDR3 here is CASSQAWSGGDTQYF. In DNA, the CDR3 is TGTGCCAGCAGCCAAGCGTGGAGTGGTGGAGATACGCAGTATTTT. The J gene is TRBJ2-3, the V gene TRBV3-1 (or the pseudogene TRBV3-2); D gene unclear. Germline assignment: CDR1 LGHDT and CDR2 YNNKEL (reference sequence). V lost 1 base and J 5 bases, leaving 13 bases between the germline ends. The CDR3 loop spans 15 amino acids.

The rearrangement uses TRBV27 and TRBJ1-5; TRBD1 agrees at 10 bases. CDR3 size: 14 residues. Germline V gives CDR1 MNHEY, CDR2 SMNVEV (reference sequence). The junction had 2 bases not matched to a gene; V was cut back by 4 bases and J by 5 bases. CDR3 sequence (DNA): TGTGCCAGCAGTTGGGGGACAGGGGATCAGCCCCAGCATTTT. Translated: CASSWGTGDQPQHF.

The chain carries TRBV29-1 and TRBJ2-5, with TRBD2 identical over 14 bases. In germline, CDR1 is SQVTM, CDR2 ANQGSEA. The CDR3 has 17 amino acids. J gave up 4 bases and V 6 bases, and 13 bases lay outside the gene matches. The CDR3 protein is CSVGGLAGGGGGETQYF. CDR3 coding DNA: TGCAGCGTCGGAGGACTAGCGGGAGGTGGAGGGGGAGAGACCCAGTACTTC.

The chain uses TRBV2 and TRBJ2-7; perhaps TRBD1 as D (6 bases). Trimming shortened V by 7 bases and J by 3 bases, and 10 bases separated the two germline ends. There are 12 residues in the CDR3. From germline, CDR1 is SNHLY and CDR2 FYNNEI. In DNA, the CDR3 is TGTGCCAGCACCCAGGGGATCTACGAGCAGTACTTC. Its protein is CASTQGIYEQYF. The complete variable domain, with remaining parts taken from reference TRBV2 and TRBJ2-7, reads EPEVTQTPSHQVTQMGQEVILRCVPISNHLYFYWYRQILGQKVEFLVSFYNNEISEKSEIFDDQFSVERPDGSNFTLKIRSTKLEDSAMYFCASTQGIYEQYFGPGTRLTVT.

The chain joins TRBV5-6 to TRBJ2-1; possible D gene TRBD2, 6 bases. The CDR3 is made up of 12 amino acids. V lost 4 bases, J lost 15 bases, and 17 bases lay in between. Germline V lookup: CDR1 SGHDT, CDR2 YYEEEE. Here the CDR3 reads CASSPPRGRPFF. Written as DNA, the CDR3 is TGTGCCAGCAGCCCCCCCCGGGGGAGACCGTTCTTC.

This sequence joins TRBV14 and TRBJ2-1, with TRBD2 as a possible D gene (6 bases). The V and J ends lost 4 bases and 6 bases respectively, with 7 bases between them. This CDR3 comprises 12 residues. The germline V gene has CDR1 SGHDN and CDR2 FVKESK. The CDR3 DNA reads as TGTGCCAGCAGCCCCGGGGGCAATGAGCAGTTCTTC. Translated, it gives CASSPGGNEQFF.

The chain is built from TRBV29-1 and TRBJ2-2; 12 bases agree with TRBD2. Germline values: CDR1 SQVTM, CDR2 ANQGSEA. The ends lost 6 bases at V and 5 bases at J; junction bases unmatched: 10. This CDR3 is 16 amino acids long. In nucleotides, the CDR3 is TGCAGCGTCGCTTCCCCGACTAGCGGGAGAACCGGGGAGCTGTTTTTT. It is translated as CSVASPTSGRTGELFF.

V is TRBV10-3 and J is TRBJ2-1; D remains unclear. V lost 0 bases to trimming and J lost 1 base, with 7 bases between them. The germline V gene has CDR1 ENHRY and CDR2 SYGVKD. This CDR3 is built from 15 residues. The CDR3 nucleotides read TGTGCCATCAGTGAGTCCCCGGAGTCCTACAATGAGCAGTTCTTC. The encoded protein is CAISESPESYNEQFF.

J is TRBJ2-1 and V is TRBV10-3; 10 bases agree with TRBD1. V trimming: 7 bases; J trimming: 7 bases; junction bases outside the gene matches: 7. This CDR3 region has 14 residues. The V gene's germline CDR1 is ENHRY and CDR2 SYGVKD. DNA of the CDR3: TGTGCCATCACGCAGGACAGGGGGTGGAATGAGCAGTTCTTC. Translating gives CAITQDRGWNEQFF.

This sequence joins TRBV4-3 and TRBJ1-6; 8 bases map to TRBD1. The CDR3 is made up of 15 amino acids. V was clipped by 1 base and J by 7 bases; unmatched bases: 3. Germline loops: CDR1 LGHNA, CDR2 YSLEER. For the CDR3, the DNA is TGCGCCAGCAGCCAAGTTAACAGGGGGAATTCACCCCTCCACTTT. This codes for CASSQVNRGNSPLHF.